These T cell receptor beta chains were read from a single sample in a study of blood T cells in healthy people across ages. Using its own MiXCR run on the 5' RACE reads, TCRdb lists one record per CDR3 protein. The sample has 900,000 to 950,000 distinct CDR3 sequences, 25% to 30% seen once. The sample was also reused in another study, on T cells of mothers and their children.

The sequencing sample was made of blood. All receptors come from a woman in her thirties or forties in good health. CDR3s include the opening cysteine and the closing phenylalanine or tryptophan. The D gene is left open where the match is weak. Not all rows give a size; the values are once, few, many and, for expanded clones, a class.

clone size,V gene,J gene,D gene,CDR3 protein,CDR3 DNA
.,TRBV18,TRBJ1-2,.,CASSPIGQPYGYTF,TGTGCCAGCTCACCAATAGGACAGCCCTATGGCTACACCTTC
few,TRBV7-2,TRBJ1-1,.,CASSKGRDTEAFF,TGTGCCAGCTCAAAAGGCAGGGACACTGAAGCTTTCTTT
few,TRBV7-2,TRBJ2-7,.,CASSSKALAGHEQYF,TGTGCCAGCAGCTCAAAAGCGTTGGCTGGCCACGAGCAGTACTTC
.,TRBV29-1,TRBJ1-4,.,CSVRQEKLFF,TGCAGCGTTCGACAGGAAAAACTGTTTTTT
many,TRBV20-1,TRBJ2-1,TRBD2,CSARAGTSGGHTYNEQFF,TGCAGTGCTAGAGCTGGGACTAGCGGGGGACATACCTACAATGAGCAGTTCTTC
.,TRBV24-1,TRBJ2-2,.,CATSDFGETGELFF,TGTGCCACCAGTGATTTTGGTGAGACCGGGGAGCTGTTTTTT
many,TRBV29-1,TRBJ1-2,TRBD1,CSAPTGSYGYTF,TGCAGCGCCCCGACAGGGAGCTATGGCTACACCTTC
.,TRBV29-1,TRBJ1-3,.,CSVESVVDGNTIYF,TGCAGCGTTGAATCTGTAGTTGATGGAAACACCATATATTTT
.,TRBV7-9,TRBJ1-2,TRBD1,CASTRDSPYYGYTF,TGTGCCAGCACCCGGGACAGCCCTTACTATGGCTACACCTTC
many,TRBV28,TRBJ2-6,.,CASLGPWWSGANVLTF,TGTGCCAGCCTTGGACCATGGTGGTCTGGGGCCAACGTCCTGACTTTC
.,TRBV5-1,TRBJ1-5,TRBD1,CASRPGTGGLNQPQHF,TGCGCCAGCAGACCGGGGACAGGGGGATTAAATCAGCCCCAGCATTTT
.,TRBV20-1,TRBJ2-1,TRBD2,CSARVAGGPHEQFF,TGCAGTGCTAGAGTCGCGGGAGGGCCTCATGAGCAGTTCTTC
many,TRBV28,TRBJ1-2,.,CVSSGNYGYTF,TGTGTCTCTTCAGGGAACTATGGCTACACCTTC
.,TRBV29-1,TRBJ1-3,TRBD1,CSVLLQGEGGNTIYF,TGCAGCGTTTTGTTACAGGGGGAAGGCGGAAACACCATATATTTT
few,TRBV2,TRBJ2-5,TRBD1,CASRPGQGTQETQYF,TGTGCCAGCAGGCCGGGACAGGGGACCCAGGAGACCCAGTACTTC
.,TRBV5-1,TRBJ2-1,TRBD2,CASSRLAGGLENEQFF,TGCGCCAGCAGCAGACTAGCGGGGGGGCTCGAAAATGAGCAGTTCTTC
.,TRBV4-1,TRBJ2-1,TRBD2,CASSQVTSGGASPYNEQFF,TGCGCCAGCAGCCAAGTGACTAGCGGGGGGGCAAGTCCATACAATGAGCAGTTCTTC
.,TRBV6-1,TRBJ2-7,TRBD2,CASSGPRTSGGAAYNEQYF,TGTGCCAGCAGCGGACCCCGGACTAGCGGGGGGGCGGCCTACAATGAGCAGTACTTC
.,TRBV9,TRBJ1-2,TRBD1,CASRGDRENYSYTF,TGTGCCAGCAGAGGGGACAGGGAGAACTATAGCTACACCTTC
many,TRBV4-1,TRBJ1-4,TRBD1,CASSPQIRQGNEKLFF,TGCGCCAGCAGCCCGCAAATCCGACAGGGCAATGAAAAACTGTTTTTT
.,TRBV12-3/TRBV12-4,TRBJ2-1,.,CASSTTGAREQFF,TGTGCCAGCAGTACCACAGGTGCCAGAGAGCAGTTCTTC
.,TRBV29-1,TRBJ1-4,.,CSVATGTTNEKLFF,TGCAGCGTTGCAACTGGGACAACTAATGAAAAACTGTTTTTT
few,TRBV28,TRBJ2-6,.,CASSFISPARGGRGANVLTF,TGTGCCAGCAGTTTTATCTCTCCGGCCAGGGGAGGACGTGGGGCCAACGTCCTGACTTTC
.,TRBV5-1,TRBJ1-2,.,CASSLGGPQGYTF,TGCGCCAGCAGCTTGGGCGGACCCCAGGGCTACACCTTC
few,TRBV5-1,TRBJ1-4,TRBD1,CASSWGAGGEKLFF,TGCGCCAGCAGCTGGGGAGCAGGGGGGGAAAAACTGTTTTTT
few,TRBV4-1,TRBJ1-4,TRBD1,CASSHRGQGPATNEKLFF,TGCGCCAGCAGCCACCGTGGACAGGGCCCTGCAACTAATGAAAAACTGTTTTTT
.,TRBV28,TRBJ1-2,.,CASSAANRKLYGYTF,TGTGCCAGCAGTGCGGCTAACAGGAAACTCTATGGCTACACCTTC
.,TRBV3-1,TRBJ1-1,.,CASTSDTMNTEAFF,TGTGCCAGCACGTCGGACACTATGAACACTGAAGCTTTCTTT
.,TRBV20-1,TRBJ2-1,TRBD2,CSARGPSGGNDEQFF,TGCAGTGCTAGAGGTCCTAGCGGGGGGAACGATGAGCAGTTCTTC
few,TRBV7-9,TRBJ2-6,.,CAMQRGTGANVLTF,TGTGCCATGCAACGGGGGACGGGGGCCAACGTCCTGACTTTC
few,TRBV7-2,TRBJ2-1,TRBD1,CASSFGTGGGNEQFF,TGTGCCAGCAGCTTCGGGACAGGGGGCGGAAATGAGCAGTTCTTC
.,TRBV28,TRBJ2-7,TRBD1,CASSTGGREQYF,TGTGCCAGCAGTACAGGGGGCCGCGAGCAGTACTTC
.,TRBV13,TRBJ2-1,.,CASSPGGLGYNEQFF,TGTGCCAGCAGCCCAGGGGGACTAGGGTACAATGAGCAGTTCTTC
.,TRBV28,TRBJ2-7,.,CASSLGGRQNYEQYF,TGTGCCAGCAGTTTAGGAGGCAGACAAAACTACGAGCAGTACTTC
many,TRBV7-6,TRBJ2-3,.,CASSLNGGSTDTQYF,TGTGCCAGCAGCTTGAATGGGGGCTCGACAGATACGCAGTATTTT
once,TRBV11-2,TRBJ1-1,TRBD1,CASSLLTGSMNTEVFF,TGTGCCAGCAGCTTGTTGACAGGGTCGATGAACACTGAAGTTTTCTTT
.,TRBV7-3,TRBJ2-5,TRBD2,CASSFSGSETQYF,TGTGCCAGCAGCTTCAGCGGGAGTGAGACCCAGTACTTC
.,TRBV5-1,TRBJ2-2,.,CASSLATGTNTGELFF,TGCGCCAGCAGCTTGGCCACCGGAACGAACACCGGGGAGCTGTTTTTT
few,TRBV5-1,TRBJ2-1,.,CASSLSSGARSYNEQFF,TGCGCCAGCAGCCTTTCCTCCGGGGCCCGGTCCTACAATGAGCAGTTCTTC
.,TRBV20-1,TRBJ2-1,.,CSARDRVNYNEQFF,TGCAGTGCTAGAGACAGGGTAAACTACAATGAGCAGTTCTTC
.,TRBV5-5,TRBJ1-1,TRBD1,CASSLEDRGVNTEAFF,TGTGCCAGCAGCTTGGAGGACAGGGGGGTGAACACTGAAGCTTTCTTT
.,TRBV12-3/TRBV12-4,TRBJ2-5,TRBD2,CASSPTGLAGLRGQETQYF,TGTGCCAGCAGCCCGACCGGACTAGCGGGCCTTAGGGGCCAAGAGACCCAGTACTTC
.,TRBV20-1,TRBJ1-5,TRBD1,CSGRGTGGRFSNQPQHF,TGCAGTGGACGCGGGACAGGGGGAAGGTTTAGCAATCAGCCCCAGCATTTT
.,TRBV14,TRBJ2-7,TRBD1,CASSQFHGGTGDYEQYF,TGTGCCAGCAGCCAATTTCACGGCGGGACAGGGGACTACGAGCAGTACTTC
.,TRBV5-1,TRBJ1-2,TRBD1,CASSWARRDRVHPYTF,TGCGCCAGCAGCTGGGCCCGGAGGGACAGGGTCCACCCCTACACCTTC
few,TRBV5-1,TRBJ2-6,.,CASSPPSSGANVLTF,TGCGCCAGCAGTCCTCCGAGCTCTGGGGCCAACGTCCTGACTTTC
few,TRBV12-3/TRBV12-4,TRBJ2-5,TRBD2,CASRLAGAKQETQYF,TGTGCCAGCAGACTAGCGGGAGCTAAGCAAGAGACCCAGTACTTC
few,TRBV18,TRBJ2-1,TRBD2,CASSPMGTSLDEQFF,TGTGCCAGCTCACCAATGGGGACTAGTTTGGATGAGCAGTTCTTC
.,TRBV5-1,TRBJ2-7,.,CASSNRGGAYEQYF,TGCGCCAGCAGCAACAGGGGGGGGGCGTACGAGCAGTACTTC
.,TRBV27,TRBJ1-1,.,CASSLSGGGWVWMNTEAFF,TGTGCCAGCAGTTTATCGGGGGGGGGTTGGGTGTGGATGAACACTGAAGCTTTCTTT
.,TRBV12-3/TRBV12-4,TRBJ1-1,.,CASSLGWAFDAFF,TGTGCCAGCAGTTTAGGGTGGGCCTTTGACGCTTTCTTT
.,TRBV5-1,TRBJ2-1,.,CASTGVGSSYNEQFF,TGCGCCAGCACCGGGGTGGGATCCTCCTACAATGAGCAGTTCTTC
many,TRBV29-1,TRBJ2-1,.,CSAGPYNEQFF,TGCAGCGCCGGACCCTACAATGAGCAGTTCTTC
.,TRBV5-1,TRBJ1-2,TRBD1,CASSPRTGGNPRGYTF,TGCGCCAGCAGCCCGAGGACAGGGGGGAATCCTCGTGGCTACACCTTC